The rows below give T cell receptor beta chains drawn from one sample of a study of T cell repertoires in cytomegalovirus infection. Each CDR3 protein gets one entry after TCRdb re-called the reads with MiXCR. The top ten clones hold less than 15% of a sample with just under 550,000 distinct CDR3 sequences, less than 30% of them seen once. Sample: PBMCs. The origin of the receptors is a human donor in good health (CMV status not recorded). Some clones in this sample may be carry-over from other donors' samples. CDR3s include the opening cysteine and the closing phenylalanine or tryptophan. The D gene is left open where the match is weak. The listing skips clone size in some rows; elsewhere it reads once, few, many or a size class.

J gene,V gene,D gene,clone size,CDR3 protein,CDR3 DNA
TRBJ1-4,TRBV7-8,NA,many,CASSRSAGRRSTNEKLFF,TGTGCCAGCAGTAGAAGCGCAGGGAGACGGTCAACTAATGAAAAACTGTTTTTT
TRBJ1-1,TRBV6-2/TRBV6-3,NA,few,CASQFTGLNTEAFF,TGTGCCAGTCAATTTACAGGTCTGAACACTGAAGCTTTCTTT
TRBJ1-1,TRBV29-1,TRBD1,few,CSVGYRGPKVTEAFF,TGCAGCGTTGGCTACAGGGGGCCTAAAGTTACTGAAGCTTTCTTT
TRBJ2-3,TRBV20-1,NA,NA,CSARDLGRIPATDTQYF,TGCAGTGCTAGAGATCTGGGGCGGATTCCAGCCACAGATACGCAGTATTTT
TRBJ2-1,TRBV4-1,NA,NA,CASSQDRLTGRFF,TGCGCCAGCAGCCAAGACCGCCTCACCGGTAGGTTCTTC
TRBJ1-1,TRBV7-2,NA,many,CASSLGDRLNTEAFF,TGTGCCAGCAGCTTAGGTGACAGACTGAACACTGAAGCTTTCTTT
TRBJ2-1,TRBV7-2,NA,many,CASSSEGSSYNEQFF,TGTGCCAGCAGCTCTGAGGGGAGCTCCTACAATGAGCAGTTCTTC
TRBJ2-2,TRBV7-2,NA,many,CATFAPPAAVTGELFF,TGTGCCACCTTTGCCCCCCCAGCGGCAGTCACCGGGGAGCTGTTTTTT
TRBJ2-1,TRBV7-2,NA,many,CASTPSSAGDNEQFF,TGTGCCAGCACACCCTCCTCGGCAGGTGACAATGAGCAGTTCTTC
TRBJ2-3,TRBV20-1,TRBD2,few,CSARTSGRTTDTQYF,TGCAGTGCTCGCACTAGCGGGAGAACAACAGATACGCAGTATTTT
TRBJ2-2,TRBV11-3,TRBD2,NA,CASRTSRGSGELFF,TGTGCCAGCAGGACTAGCCGAGGGTCCGGGGAGCTGTTTTTT
TRBJ2-3,TRBV28,NA,NA,CASSIGGSNQPQYF,TGTGCCAGCAGCATAGGAGGGAGCAATCAGCCCCAGTATTTT